A single sample is the source of the 24 T cell receptor beta chains below, sequenced in a study of blood T cell dynamics during melanoma immunotherapy. Time point meaning: pre-treatment baseline. Using immunoSEQ multiplex PCR, the repertoire was profiled, and TCRdb retains in-frame clones only, with some absent. The table has 12,000 or so clones, around 92% seen once. The input for sequencing was blood, taken from a patient treated with checkpoint blockade. These TCRs come from a human donor with melanoma.

The V gene is TRBV18, the J gene TRBJ1-5; D remains ambiguous. This CDR3 spans 14 amino acids. Germline-derived CDR1 and CDR2 are KGHSH and LQKENI. V was clipped by 0 bases and J by 7 bases, with 10 bases between them. CDR3 nucleotide sequence: TGTGCCAGCTCACCACCGTCGGAGAGGCAGCCCCAGCATTTT. This translates into CASSPPSERQPQHF.

The chain uses TRBV15 and TRBJ1-1; 8 positions match TRBD1. The CDR3 sequence is 22 residues long. The germline V gene encodes CDR1 LNHNV and CDR2 YYDKDF (reference sequence). V dropped 1 base and J dropped 1; count of bases not matched to a gene: 23. The CDR3 region is CATSRGQGQYMVGRGGNTEAFF. CDR3 DNA sequence: TGTGCCACCAGCAGAGGACAGGGGCAGTACATGGTGGGGCGTGGTGGGAACACTGAAGCTTTCTTT.

V is TRBV7-2 and J is TRBJ2-1; D possibly corresponds to TRBD1 (5 bases). The CDR3 totals 14 residues. CDR1 and CDR2 (germline): SGHTA, FQGNSA. The germline V and J ends were trimmed by 1 base and 8 bases, with 12 bases remaining between them. In DNA form, the CDR3 reads TGTGCCAGCAGCTTAGTGAGTGAAGGGGATGAGCAGTTCTTC. Translated: CASSLVSEGDEQFF.

The chain combines TRBV6-5 with TRBJ1-1, with a weak D call TRBD1 (5 bases). V was shortened by 0 bases and J by 4 bases, with 6 bases between the two germline ends. The CDR3 loop spans 13 amino acids. CDR1 is MNHEY and CDR2 is SVGAGI in the germline V gene. The CDR3 sequence is CASSYSGGTEAFF. The CDR3, as DNA: TGTGCCAGCAGTTACTCGGGGGGCACTGAAGCTTTCTTT.

The CDR3 DNA reads as TGTGCCAGCAGCTTAGCGGGAGGGCACGGCAATCAGCCCCAGCATTTT. Translated, it gives CASSLAGGHGNQPQHF. This chain connects TRBV7-2 to TRBJ1-5; no clear D. V was clipped by 0 bases and J by 2 bases, with 11 bases between them. CDR3 length: 16 residues. Per germline, CDR1 SGHTA and CDR2 FQGNSA. Combining the CDR3 with reference TRBV7-2 and TRBJ1-5 gives the whole variable domain GAGVSQSPSNKVTEKGKDVELRCDPISGHTALYWYRQSLGQGLEFLIYFQGNSAPDKSGLPSDRFSAERTGGSVSTLTIQRTQQEDSAVYLCASSLAGGHGNQPQHFGDGTRLSIL.

This chain links TRBV7-8 with TRBJ2-7; the match to TRBD1 covers 8 bases. Unmatched junction bases numbered 5, after V lost 4 bases and J lost 0 bases. The CDR3 runs to 15 residues. Germline CDR1 reads SGHVS; CDR2 reads FQNEAQ. The CDR3 bases are TGTGCCAGCAGCTGGCGGGACAGGTCCTCCTACGAGCAGTACTTC. This gives the protein CASSWRDRSSYEQYF.

This chain connects TRBV11-2 to TRBJ2-1; D remains unclear. This CDR3 region has 10 residues. V lost 8 bases and J 8 bases, leaving 7 bases between the germline ends. The germline CDR1 and CDR2 sequences are SGHAT and FQNNGV. The CDR3 reads CASGVDEQFF. Written as DNA, the CDR3 is TGTGCCAGCGGGGTTGATGAGCAGTTCTTC.

The chain recombines TRBV14 with TRBJ2-2, with D unresolved. Germline assignment: CDR1 SGHDN and CDR2 FVKESK. CDR3 size: 15 residues. V was cut by 0 bases and J by 9 bases, with 14 bases left in between. The CDR3 is CASSQDGLPSRELFF. In DNA form, the CDR3 reads TGTGCCAGCAGCCAAGATGGCCTCCCCTCCAGGGAGCTGTTTTTT.

V gene TRBV27 combines with J gene TRBJ1-5, with unresolved D. The V and J ends lost 1 base and 0 bases respectively, with 16 bases between them. The CDR3 runs 18 residues. Germline CDR1 is MNHEY and CDR2 is SMNVEV (reference sequence). Here the CDR3 reads CASSLFGGTTYSNQPQHF. The CDR3 DNA sequence: TGTGCCAGCAGTTTATTCGGTGGTACTACATATAGCAATCAGCCCCAGCATTTT.

CDR3 sequence: CASSLTGQGNYGYTF. The CDR3 DNA reads as TGTGCCAGCAGCCTCACCGGACAGGGTAACTATGGCTACACCTTC. The V gene is TRBV27, the J gene TRBJ1-2, with TRBD1 identical over 8 bases. CDR3 length equals 15 residues. Germline trimming cut 6 bases from V and 1 base from J; bases unmatched to any gene: 7. The V gene's germline CDR1 is MNHEY and CDR2 SMNVEV (reference sequence).

This sequence joins TRBV19 and TRBJ2-1, with D unclear. The CDR3 contains 14 residues. Germline values: CDR1 LNHDA, CDR2 SQIVND (reference sequence). The V end was cut by 4 bases, the J end by 4 bases, with 11 bases between. CDR3 sequence: CASSRSTTYNEQFF. The DNA of the CDR3 is TGTGCCAGTAGTAGATCAACCACATACAATGAGCAGTTCTTC.

The gene calls are TRBV7-9 and TRBJ2-5, with TRBD2 matching 9 bases. Germline lookup yields CDR1 SEHNR and CDR2 FQNEAQ (reference sequence). This CDR3 spans 16 amino acids. Trimming cost V 0 bases and J 6 bases; bases outside gene matches: 8. In DNA form, the CDR3 reads TGTGCCAGCAGCTTAGCCGCGGGAGGGCAAAGTCAGACCCAGTACTTC. Its protein product is CASSLAAGGQSQTQYF.

This chain connects TRBV6-4 to TRBJ2-7; the D gene is possibly TRBD2 (6 bases). Germline CDR1 and CDR2: MRHNA and SNTAGT. The CDR3 length is 15 residues. Trimming stripped 3 bases from V and 0 bases from J, with 12 bases between. CDR3 nucleotide sequence: TGTGCCAGCAGTGAAGACGGGAGAAGCTCCTACGAGCAGTACTTC. It specifies CASSEDGRSSYEQYF.

V gene TRBV5-1 combines with J gene TRBJ2-1, with 10 bases that match TRBD2. This CDR3 region has 18 residues. Germline V gene data show CDR1 as SGHRS and CDR2 as YFSETQ. V lost 2 bases to trimming and J lost 7 bases; unmatched junction nucleotides: 15. In nucleotides, the CDR3 is TGCGCCAGCAGCTTTTCTAGCGGGAGCCCTAACCCGGGAAATGAGCAGTTCTTC. It is translated as CASSFSSGSPNPGNEQFF.

The chain employs TRBV9 and TRBJ2-1, with D maybe TRBD1 (5 bases). The germline V gene encodes CDR1 SGDLS and CDR2 YYNGEE. V dropped 3 bases and J dropped 1 base, with 11 bases sitting between them. This CDR3 spans 15 amino acids. The CDR3 sequence is CASSAQGLSYNEQFF. The CDR3 DNA reads TGTGCCAGCAGCGCGCAGGGTCTATCCTACAATGAGCAGTTCTTC.

V and J are TRBV7-6 and TRBJ2-7; no clear D gene. Germline V lookup: CDR1 SGHVS, CDR2 FNYEAQ. The V end lost 1 base, the J end lost 4 bases, and 11 bases lay between the germline ends. This CDR3 comprises 14 residues. As DNA, the CDR3 is TGTGCCAGCAGCTTAGGGTCGACGTCGTACGAGCAGTACTTC. Encoded protein: CASSLGSTSYEQYF.

This clone showed up just once. The chain uses TRBV27 and TRBJ1-5, with D perhaps matching TRBD1 (6 bases). The ends were cut back, 10 bases at V and 6 bases at J, with 16 bases in the middle. The CDR3 is made up of 13 amino acids. Germline V gene sequence: CDR1 MNHEY, CDR2 SMNVEV (reference sequence). CDR3 sequence: CATQAGEGQPQHF. CDR3 in DNA: TGTGCCACCCAGGCAGGGGAGGGTCAGCCCCAGCATTTT.

The chain uses TRBV15 and TRBJ1-1; tentatively, D is TRBD1 (5 bases). V was shortened by 0 bases and J by 0 bases, with 5 bases between the two germline ends. This CDR3 comprises 14 residues. CDR1 is LNHNV, CDR2 YYDKDF, per germline (reference sequence). This chain's CDR3 is CATSRDRVNTEAFF. The CDR3 DNA is TGTGCCACCAGCAGAGACAGGGTGAACACTGAAGCTTTCTTT.

The chain combines TRBV7-8 with TRBJ2-1; 7 nucleotides agree with TRBD2. Germline CDR1 SGHVS, CDR2 FQNEAQ. This CDR3 region has 19 residues. Trimming took 6 bases from V and 4 from J; bases not matched to a gene: 21. The CDR3 reads CASRPTRAGVSQSYNEQFF. CDR3 in DNA: TGTGCCAGCAGACCTACTAGGGCGGGAGTATCCCAATCTTACAATGAGCAGTTCTTC.

A single count supports this clone. The genes are TRBV4-3 and TRBJ1-4; D uncertain. This CDR3 comprises 15 residues. The ends were cut back, 6 bases at V and 1 base at J, with 12 bases in the middle. Germline-derived CDR1 and CDR2 are LGHNA and YSLEER. This CDR3 is CASSPDWGTNEKLFF. For the CDR3, the DNA is TGCGCCAGCAGTCCCGATTGGGGAACTAATGAAAAACTGTTTTTT.

This rearrangement joins TRBV14 to TRBJ1-6; the D is unclear. The germline V and J ends were trimmed by 1 base and 8 bases, with 9 bases remaining between them. The length of the CDR3 is 14 residues. Germline CDR1 SGHDN, CDR2 FVKESK. The CDR3 DNA follows: TGTGCCAGCAGCCAAGGGCGGGAGTATTCACCCCTCCACTTT. It translates to CASSQGREYSPLHF.

The chain carries TRBV7-2 and TRBJ2-7, with D unclear. This CDR3 has 14 residues. Between the trimmed V and J ends, which lost 2 bases and 1 base, there was a span of 9 bases. The germline gives CDR1 SGHTA, CDR2 FQGNSA. The CDR3: CASSLSVVSYEQYF. CDR3 nucleotide sequence: TGTGCCAGCAGCTTATCGGTCGTTTCCTACGAGCAGTACTTC.

The chain couples TRBV27 to TRBJ2-7; maybe TRBD2 (5 bases). Trimming shortened V by 5 bases and J by 2 bases, and 16 bases separated the two germline ends. CDR1 is MNHEY, CDR2 SMNVEV, per germline (reference sequence). This CDR3 spans 15 amino acids. Here the CDR3 DNA reads TGTGCCAGCAGTGCGACCGGAGGATCGACCTACGAGCAGTACTTC. It specifies CASSATGGSTYEQYF.

The chain carries TRBV25-1 and TRBJ2-7; D remains ambiguous. Trimming took 4 bases from V and 2 from J, leaving 12 bases between them. CDR1 is MGHDK and CDR2 is SYGVNS in the germline V gene. The CDR3 consists of 14 residues. CDR3 amino acids: CASSGSRTPYEQYF. Here the CDR3 DNA reads TGTGCCAGCAGTGGCTCCCGGACCCCCTACGAGCAGTACTTC.